One sample yielded the 30 T cell receptor beta chains listed below, sequenced in a study of Ad26.COV2.S vaccination and SARS-CoV-2 variants. Treatment in this sample: 19 received Ad26.COV2.S at low or high dose, single or two shots; 5 received placebo; per-sample allocation not given. On day 63 after the first injection, vaccine and placebo recipients gave samples. Generated by immunoSEQ multiplex PCR, the TCRdb table keeps only in-frame clones and is missing some. The data hold about 680,000 clones, with around 90% observed a single time. Sequencing was performed on peripheral blood, taken in a trial of Ad26.COV2.S vaccine versus placebo. Source of these receptors: a person aged 18-60 years who received the Ad26.COV2.S COVID-19 vaccine or a placebo.

The V call is TRBV18, the J call TRBJ1-1; no clear D. This CDR3 spans 15 amino acids. The ends were cut back, 3 bases at V and 1 base at J, with 12 bases in the middle. In germline, CDR1 is KGHSH, CDR2 LQKENI. DNA of the CDR3: TGTGCCAGCTCACCCCTTGTAGGGAAGAACACTGAAGCTTTCTTT. This translates into CASSPLVGKNTEAFF.

This sequence joins TRBV4-1 and TRBJ2-5; maybe TRBD1 (6 bases). There are 16 residues in the CDR3. The germline V gene encodes CDR1 MGHRA and CDR2 YSYEKL. V lost 1 base and J 5 bases, leaving 17 bases between the germline ends. The CDR3 DNA reads as TGCGCCAGCAGCCAAGTTTGGGACATAGGAAGGGAGACCCAGTACTTC. It translates to CASSQVWDIGRETQYF.

The chain is built from TRBV7-8 and TRBJ1-5; 10 bases line up with TRBD1. The CDR3 covers 17 residues. The trim removed 2 bases at V and 7 bases at J, leaving 11 bases unmatched. Germline V gene data show CDR1 as SGHVS and CDR2 as FQNEAQ. CDR3 residues: CASSLSPGTGVGQPQHF. CDR3 sequence (DNA): TGTGCCAGCAGCTTATCCCCCGGGACAGGGGTAGGACAGCCCCAGCATTTT.

Worth noting for this clone: Other DNA variants within this sample encode the same CDR3. The gene calls are TRBV12-3 or TRBV12-4 and TRBJ1-1; D possibly corresponds to TRBD1 (5 bases). The CDR3 totals 13 residues. V lost 2 bases, J lost 5 bases, and 9 bases lay in between. The CDR3 loop reads CASSLQGRTEAFF. CDR3 DNA sequence: TGTGCCAGCAGTTTACAGGGCCGGACTGAAGCTTTCTTT.

The V call is TRBV5-1, the J call TRBJ2-5, with 7 bases lining up with TRBD1. The CDR3 totals 15 residues. J lost 2 bases, V lost 0 bases, and 4 bases had no gene match. The V gene's germline CDR1 is SGHRS and CDR2 YFSETQ. In DNA, the CDR3 is TGCGCCAGCAGCTTGGGCTGGGGACAGCAAGAGACCCAGTACTTC. Translating it yields CASSLGWGQQETQYF.

The J gene is TRBJ1-4, the V gene TRBV19; D might be TRBD1 (6 bases). The CDR3 is made up of 15 amino acids. The V end was cut by 5 bases, the J end by 10 bases, with 20 bases between. Germline V gene data show CDR1 as LNHDA and CDR2 as SQIVND (reference sequence). The CDR3 region is CASSAPGAPTGKLFF. Here the CDR3 DNA reads TGTGCCAGTAGTGCTCCAGGGGCACCCACGGGAAAACTGTTTTTT. Combining the CDR3 with reference TRBV19 and TRBJ1-4 gives the whole variable domain DGGITQSPKYLFRKEGQNVTLSCEQNLNHDAMYWYRQDPGQGLRLIYYSQIVNDFQKGDIAEGYSVSREKKESFPLTVTSAQKNPTAFYLCASSAPGAPTGKLFFGSGTQLSVL.

The chain couples TRBV19 to TRBJ2-7, with D possibly TRBD1 on 6 matching bases. CDR1 LNHDA and CDR2 SQIVND come from the germline V gene (reference sequence). V was pared by 8 bases and J by 0 bases, with 14 bases between. The CDR3 has 14 amino acids. The CDR3 loop is CASALDSPSYEQYF. DNA for the CDR3: TGTGCCAGTGCCCTGGACAGTCCCTCCTACGAGCAGTACTTC.

Notes on this clone: Other DNA sequences within the sample encode an identical CDR3. This chain connects TRBV27 to TRBJ1-5; a possible D gene is TRBD1 (5 bases). Looked up from germline, CDR1 is MNHEY and CDR2 is SMNVEV (reference sequence). V lost 3 bases to trimming and J lost 0 bases, with 6 bases between them. This CDR3 region has 14 residues. The CDR3 bases are TGTGCCAGCAGTTTCGGGGGTAGCAATCAGCCCCAGCATTTT. This translates into CASSFGGSNQPQHF.

Concerning this clone: This sample also contains other DNA sequences that code for the same CDR3. J is TRBJ2-3 and V is TRBV5-1; 10 positions agree with TRBD2. Germline loops: CDR1 SGHRS, CDR2 YFSETQ. V lost 4 bases and J lost 1; bases outside the gene matches: 3. This CDR3 comprises 15 residues. CDR3 DNA sequence: TGCGCCAGCAGCCCCGGACTAGCGGGCACAGATACGCAGTATTTT. Translating it yields CASSPGLAGTDTQYF.

This chain links TRBV19 with TRBJ2-1; maybe TRBD2 (6 bases). This CDR3 contains 16 residues. Germline values: CDR1 LNHDA, CDR2 SQIVND (reference sequence). Between the trimmed V and J ends, which lost 1 base and 2 bases, there was a span of 12 bases. In DNA, the CDR3 is TGTGCCAGTAGTATAGGACTAGGGCCCCCCTACAATGAGCAGTTCTTC. It specifies CASSIGLGPPYNEQFF.

This sequence joins TRBV4-3 and TRBJ2-1, with 7 bases lining up with TRBD2. The germline CDR1 and CDR2 sequences are LGHNA and YSLEER. The CDR3 length is 14 residues. V was pared by 3 bases and J by 8 bases, with 7 bases of the junction left unmatched. CDR3 bases: TGCGCCAGCAGCCATCTGGGGGGGTCACATGAGCAGTTCTTC. As protein: CASSHLGGSHEQFF.

The rearrangement links TRBV15 to TRBJ2-7, with TRBD1 matching 10 bases. The CDR3 extends over 17 amino acids. Germline V CDR1 and CDR2: LNHNV, YYDKDF (reference sequence). Trimming at V came to 1 base and at J to 3 bases, leaving 9 bases not matched to a gene. In DNA, the CDR3 is TGTGCCACCAGCAGAGGAGGGGGACAGGGGCGACACTACGAGCAGTACTTC. Protein product: CATSRGGGQGRHYEQYF.

V gene TRBV27 combines with J gene TRBJ2-7, with D maybe TRBD1 (5 bases). The CDR3 is 15 residues long. Trimming shortened V by 2 bases and J by 2 bases, and 13 bases separated the two germline ends. Per germline, CDR1 MNHEY and CDR2 SMNVEV (reference sequence). CDR3 DNA sequence: TGTGCCAGCAGTTTACAGGTAAAGGGGCCCTACGAGCAGTACTTC. It yields the protein CASSLQVKGPYEQYF.

The rearrangement joins TRBV6-2 or TRBV6-3 to TRBJ2-7, with TRBD2 matching over 7 bases. CDR3 length: 15 amino acids. The V gene's germline CDR1 is MNHEY and CDR2 SVGEGT. Unmatched junction bases numbered 10, after V lost 5 bases and J lost 3 bases. The CDR3 is CASSRPGLVSYEQYF. In nucleotides, the CDR3 is TGTGCCAGCAGTCGCCCCGGACTAGTCAGCTACGAGCAGTACTTC.

Comments on this clone: Additional DNA sequences in this sample encode the identical CDR3. The genes are TRBV27 and TRBJ2-7; no reliable D call. V was clipped by 2 bases and J by 3 bases, with 8 bases between them. This CDR3 comprises 13 residues. CDR1 MNHEY and CDR2 SMNVEV come from the germline V gene (reference sequence). The CDR3 protein is CASSLGRFYEQYF. The DNA of the CDR3 is TGTGCCAGCAGTTTAGGCAGGTTCTACGAGCAGTACTTC.

The rearrangement uses TRBV2 and TRBJ2-7; tentatively, D is TRBD2 (5 bases). Trimming pared 1 base from V and 2 bases from J, leaving 9 bases between. In germline, CDR1 is SNHLY, CDR2 FYNNEI. This CDR3 region has 14 residues. The CDR3 here is CASSEGWGAYEQYF. CDR3 DNA: TGTGCCAGCAGTGAAGGGTGGGGAGCCTACGAGCAGTACTTC.

This sequence joins TRBV9 and TRBJ2-7, with D possibly matching TRBD1 (6 bases). Per the germline V gene, CDR1 is SGDLS and CDR2 is YYNGEE. V lost 1 base to trimming and J lost 9 bases, with 14 bases between them. The CDR3 extends over 13 amino acids. The CDR3 loop is CASSVMSGDTQYF. CDR3 coding DNA: TGTGCCAGCAGCGTAATGTCAGGGGATACGCAGTACTTC.

The chain recombines TRBV30 with TRBJ1-2, with D possibly being TRBD1 (6 bases). The germline gives CDR1 GTSNPN, CDR2 SVGIG (reference sequence). V was cut by 1 base and J by 1 base, with 16 bases left in between. This CDR3 has 16 residues. As DNA, the CDR3 is TGTGCCTGGAGTGGGGCCAACAGGGTTGGTAACTATGGCTACACCTTC. Protein sequence: CAWSGANRVGNYGYTF.

The CDR3 here is CAWTSPTYNEQFF. In DNA form, the CDR3 reads TGTGCCTGGACTAGTCCGACGTACAATGAGCAGTTCTTC. V usage is TRBV30 and J usage is TRBJ2-1, with D unresolved. The length of the CDR3 is 13 residues. The germline V gene has CDR1 GTSNPN and CDR2 SVGIG (reference sequence). V was cut by 4 bases and J by 4 bases, with 11 bases left in between.

The chain joins TRBV7-3 to TRBJ1-5; TRBD1 aligns across 8 bases. The CDR3 extends over 14 amino acids. Germline-derived CDR1 and CDR2 are SGHTA and FQGTGA. V trimming: 5 bases; J trimming: 7 bases; junction bases outside the gene matches: 7. The CDR3 is CASSPGQGGQPQHF. The CDR3 region has the DNA TGTGCCAGCAGCCCAGGACAGGGTGGACAGCCCCAGCATTTT.

This clone was detected only a few times. V gene TRBV10-3 combines with J gene TRBJ1-1; possible D gene TRBD1, 5 bases. Trimming left V 6 bases short and J 1 base short, with 9 bases between. The CDR3 is made up of 13 amino acids. The germline V gene has CDR1 ENHRY and CDR2 SYGVKD. CDR3 amino acids: CAISLQENTEAFF. In DNA, the CDR3 is TGTGCCATCAGCTTACAGGAGAACACTGAAGCTTTCTTT.

The chain uses TRBV19 and TRBJ1-5, with D maybe TRBD1 (6 bases). V lost 3 bases and J 2 bases, leaving 11 bases between the germline ends. The CDR3 sequence is 15 residues long. CDR1 LNHDA and CDR2 SQIVND come from the germline V gene (reference sequence). CDR3 sequence reads: CASSMGGPGNQPQHF. CDR3 nucleotide sequence: TGTGCCAGTAGTATGGGGGGCCCCGGCAATCAGCCCCAGCATTTT. The whole variable domain, filled in from reference TRBV19 and TRBJ1-5, reads DGGITQSPKYLFRKEGQNVTLSCEQNLNHDAMYWYRQDPGQGLRLIYYSQIVNDFQKGDIAEGYSVSREKKESFPLTVTSAQKNPTAFYLCASSMGGPGNQPQHFGDGTRLSIL.

This sequence joins TRBV5-5 and TRBJ2-7; TRBD1 matches at 7 bases. Germline CDR1 and CDR2: SGHKS and YYEKEE (reference sequence). Losses at the gene ends were 9 bases for V and 0 bases for J; bases not matched to a gene: 6. The CDR3 runs to 13 residues. The CDR3 region is CATGWDSSYEQYF. DNA for the CDR3: TGTGCCACCGGATGGGACAGCTCCTACGAGCAGTACTTC.

For the CDR3, the DNA is TGTGCCAGCAGCCCCGAGGGCGGGAGGGGCTACGAGCAGTACTTC. Translated: CASSPEGGRGYEQYF. The gene calls are TRBV7-9 and TRBJ2-7; TRBD2 agrees at 9 bases. The germline V gene encodes CDR1 SEHNR and CDR2 FQNEAQ (reference sequence). The J segment lost 3 bases and the V segment lost 5 bases, leaving 8 bases of the junction unmatched. CDR3 size: 15 residues.

This chain links TRBV19 with TRBJ1-2; the D gene is possibly TRBD1 (5 bases). Germline V gene sequence: CDR1 LNHDA, CDR2 SQIVND (reference sequence). CDR3 length: 13 amino acids. The V end was cut by 6 bases, the J end by 7 bases, with 15 bases between. The chain's CDR3 is CASRDILPGGYTF. The DNA of the CDR3 is TGTGCCAGTAGGGACATTTTACCCGGTGGCTACACCTTC. Variable domain in full (rest from reference TRBV19 and TRBJ1-2): DGGITQSPKYLFRKEGQNVTLSCEQNLNHDAMYWYRQDPGQGLRLIYYSQIVNDFQKGDIAEGYSVSREKKESFPLTVTSAQKNPTAFYLCASRDILPGGYTFGSGTRLTVV.

This sequence joins TRBV27 and TRBJ1-1, with D perhaps TRBD1 (5 bases). V lost 4 bases to trimming and J lost 0 bases, with 6 bases between them. The CDR3 has 13 residues. The germline V gene encodes CDR1 MNHEY and CDR2 SMNVEV (reference sequence). CDR3: CASSSTVNTEAFF. The CDR3 bases are TGTGCCAGCAGTTCGACAGTGAACACTGAAGCTTTCTTT.

CDR3 protein: CASRVAPGTAYEQYF. The CDR3 nucleotides read TGCGCCAGCCGAGTAGCCCCTGGGACAGCTTACGAGCAGTACTTC. The gene calls are TRBV5-1 and TRBJ2-7; 7 bases match TRBD1. The CDR3 is 15 amino acids. Germline assignment: CDR1 SGHRS and CDR2 YFSETQ. After removal of 7 bases from V and 4 bases from J, the junction contained 14 bases not matched to a gene.

V gene TRBV3-1 (or the pseudogene TRBV3-2) combines with J gene TRBJ2-4; 7 bases agree with TRBD1. With 3 bases clipped from V and 1 base from J, the junction kept 9 bases outside the gene matches. CDR1 is LGHDT, CDR2 YNNKEL, per germline (reference sequence). This CDR3 spans 17 amino acids. The CDR3 here is CASSHRPTGSAKNIQYF. The CDR3, as DNA: TGTGCCAGCAGCCACCGCCCGACAGGGTCGGCCAAAAACATTCAGTACTTC.

As DNA, the CDR3 is TGTGCCAGCAGCTTACGTCCCGGGGGGCCCAAATCCTACGAGCAGTACTTC. It is translated as CASSLRPGGPKSYEQYF. V and J are TRBV7-9 and TRBJ2-7, with D maybe TRBD2 (7 bases). Germline CDR1 is SEHNR and CDR2 is FQNEAQ (reference sequence). This CDR3 is 17 amino acids long. The V gene lost 2 bases and the J gene lost 1 base, with 18 bases spanning the gap.

The V call is TRBV7-9, the J call TRBJ1-5; maybe TRBD1 (6 bases). The CDR3 has 15 amino acids. V gave up 3 bases and J gave up 6 bases, with 15 bases separating them. Germline CDR1 and CDR2: SEHNR and FQNEAQ (reference sequence). The CDR3 coding sequence is TGTGCCAGCAGCTTGTCGGGGGGCGGCGGTCAGCCCCAGCATTTT. As protein: CASSLSGGGGQPQHF.